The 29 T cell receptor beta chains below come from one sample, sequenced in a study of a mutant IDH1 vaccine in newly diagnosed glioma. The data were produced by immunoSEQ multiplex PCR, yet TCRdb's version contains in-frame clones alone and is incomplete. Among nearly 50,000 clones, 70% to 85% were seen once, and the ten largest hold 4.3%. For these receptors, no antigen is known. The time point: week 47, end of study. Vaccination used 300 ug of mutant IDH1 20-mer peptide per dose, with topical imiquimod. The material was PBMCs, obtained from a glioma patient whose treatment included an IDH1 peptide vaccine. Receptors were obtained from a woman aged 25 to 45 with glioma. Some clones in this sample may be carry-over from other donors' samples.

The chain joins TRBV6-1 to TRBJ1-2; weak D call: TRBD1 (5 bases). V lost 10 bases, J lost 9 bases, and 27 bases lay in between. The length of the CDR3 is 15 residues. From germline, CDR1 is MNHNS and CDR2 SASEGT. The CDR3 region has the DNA TGTGCCACCAAATTCGGGGGGGGAGTCCCTTATAGCTACACCTTC. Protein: CATKFGGGVPYSYTF.

CDR3 sequence reads: CASIGGYGYTF. The CDR3 DNA is TGTGCCAGTATAGGAGGCTATGGCTACACCTTC. The rearrangement links TRBV19 to TRBJ1-2; no clear D gene. This CDR3 spans 11 amino acids. Germline loops: CDR1 LNHDA, CDR2 SQIVND (reference sequence). Trimming shortened V by 7 bases and J by 4 bases, and 7 bases separated the two germline ends.

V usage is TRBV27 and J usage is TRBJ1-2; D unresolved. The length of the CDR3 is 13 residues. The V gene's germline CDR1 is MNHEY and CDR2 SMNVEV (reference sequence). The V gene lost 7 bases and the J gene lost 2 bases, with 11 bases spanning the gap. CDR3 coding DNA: TGTGCCAGCAAAATCGGCGGAAACTATGGCTACACCTTC. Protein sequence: CASKIGGNYGYTF.

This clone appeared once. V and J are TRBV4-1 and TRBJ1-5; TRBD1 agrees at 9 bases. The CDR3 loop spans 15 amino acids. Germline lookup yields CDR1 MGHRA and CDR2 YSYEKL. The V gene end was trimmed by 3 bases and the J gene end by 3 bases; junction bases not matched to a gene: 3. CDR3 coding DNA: TGCGCCAGCAGCCAGGGGACAGGGATCAATCAGCCCCAGCATTTT. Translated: CASSQGTGINQPQHF.

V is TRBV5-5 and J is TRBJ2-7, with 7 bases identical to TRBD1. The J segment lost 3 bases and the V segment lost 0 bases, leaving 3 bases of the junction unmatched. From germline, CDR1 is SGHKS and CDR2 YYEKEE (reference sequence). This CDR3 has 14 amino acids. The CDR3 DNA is TGTGCCAGCAGCTTGGAGGCAGGGGGCTACGAGCAGTACTTC. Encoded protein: CASSLEAGGYEQYF.

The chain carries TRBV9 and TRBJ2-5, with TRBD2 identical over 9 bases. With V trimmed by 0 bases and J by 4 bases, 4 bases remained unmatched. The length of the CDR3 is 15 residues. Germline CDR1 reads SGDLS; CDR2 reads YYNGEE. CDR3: CASSVAGGRGETQYF. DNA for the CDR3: TGTGCCAGCAGCGTAGCCGGCGGGAGGGGAGAGACCCAGTACTTC.

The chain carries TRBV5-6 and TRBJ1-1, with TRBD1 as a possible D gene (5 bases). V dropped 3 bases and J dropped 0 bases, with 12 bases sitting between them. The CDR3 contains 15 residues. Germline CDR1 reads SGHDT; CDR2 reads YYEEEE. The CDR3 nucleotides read TGTGCCAGCAGCTCCCAGGGCGGCTTGAACACTGAAGCTTTCTTT. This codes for CASSSQGGLNTEAFF.

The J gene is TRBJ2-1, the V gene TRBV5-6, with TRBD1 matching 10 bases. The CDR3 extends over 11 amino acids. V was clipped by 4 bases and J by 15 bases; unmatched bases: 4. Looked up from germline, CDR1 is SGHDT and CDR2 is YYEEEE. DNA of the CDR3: TGTGCCAGCAGCAGGGGACAGGGGCTGTTCTTC. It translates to CASSRGQGLFF.

CDR3 coding DNA: TGCGCCAGCAGCTTCCTTTTAGCGGGAGGGATCAATGAGCAGTTCTTC. Residues: CASSFLLAGGINEQFF. This sequence joins TRBV5-1 and TRBJ2-1; 11 bases line up with TRBD2. The CDR3 contains 16 residues. Germline CDR1 reads SGHRS; CDR2 reads YFSETQ. Trimming at V came to 2 bases and at J to 6 bases, leaving 7 bases not matched to a gene. Full variable domain (remainder filled in from reference TRBV5-1 and TRBJ2-1): KAGVTQTPRYLIKTRGQQVTLSCSPISGHRSVSWYQQTPGQGLQFLFEYFSETQRNKGNFPGRFSGRQFSNSRSEMNVSTLELGDSALYLCASSFLLAGGINEQFFGPGTRLTVL.

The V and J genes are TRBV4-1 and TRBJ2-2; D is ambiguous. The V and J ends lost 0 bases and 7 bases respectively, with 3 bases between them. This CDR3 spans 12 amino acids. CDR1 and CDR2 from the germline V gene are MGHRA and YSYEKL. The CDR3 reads CASSQEIGELFF. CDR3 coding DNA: TGCGCCAGCAGCCAAGAGATCGGGGAGCTGTTTTTT.

The CDR3 loop is CASSPWSAETQYF. CDR3 in DNA: TGTGCCAGCAGCCCCTGGTCGGCTGAGACCCAGTACTTC. This chain connects TRBV5-6 to TRBJ2-5; D remains unclear. The CDR3 loop spans 13 amino acids. Germline assignment: CDR1 SGHDT and CDR2 YYEEEE. Trimming stripped 4 bases from V and 5 bases from J, with 12 bases between.

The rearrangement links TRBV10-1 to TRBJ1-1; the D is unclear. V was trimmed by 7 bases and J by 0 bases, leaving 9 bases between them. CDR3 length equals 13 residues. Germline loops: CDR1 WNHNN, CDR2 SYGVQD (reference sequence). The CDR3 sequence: CASKESVNTEAFF. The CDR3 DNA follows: TGCGCCAGCAAGGAGTCGGTGAACACTGAAGCTTTCTTT.

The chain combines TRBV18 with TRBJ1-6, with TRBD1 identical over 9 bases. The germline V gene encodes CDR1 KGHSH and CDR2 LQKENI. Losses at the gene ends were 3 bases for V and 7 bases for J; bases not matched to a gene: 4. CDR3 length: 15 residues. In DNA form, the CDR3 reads TGTGCCAGCTCACCGGGACAGGGCCAAAATTCACCCCTCCACTTT. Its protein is CASSPGQGQNSPLHF. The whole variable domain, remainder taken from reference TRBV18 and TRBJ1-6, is NAGVMQNPRHLVRRRGQEARLRCSPMKGHSHVYWYRQLPEEGLKFMVYLQKENIIDESGMPKERFSAEFPKEGPSILRIQQVVRGDSAAYFCASSPGQGQNSPLHFGNGTRLTVT.

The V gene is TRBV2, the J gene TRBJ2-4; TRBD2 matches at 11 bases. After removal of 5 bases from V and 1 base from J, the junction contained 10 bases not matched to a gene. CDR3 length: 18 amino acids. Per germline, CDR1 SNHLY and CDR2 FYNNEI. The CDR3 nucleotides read TGTGCCAGCAGTACAACTTTAGCGGGAGGGGTTGCCAAAAACATTCAGTACTTC. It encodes CASSTTLAGGVAKNIQYF.

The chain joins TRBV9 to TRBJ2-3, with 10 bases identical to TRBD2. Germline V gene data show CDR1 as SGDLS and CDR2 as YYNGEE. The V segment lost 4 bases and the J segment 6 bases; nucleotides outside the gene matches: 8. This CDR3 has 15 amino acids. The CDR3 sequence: CASSSLAGAQDTQYF. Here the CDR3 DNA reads TGTGCCAGCAGCTCCCTAGCGGGAGCCCAGGATACGCAGTATTTT. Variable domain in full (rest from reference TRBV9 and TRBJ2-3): DSGVTQTPKHLITATGQRVTLRCSPRSGDLSVYWYQQSLDQGLQFLIQYYNGEERAKGNILERFSAQQFPDLHSELNLSSLELGDSALYFCASSSLAGAQDTQYFGPGTRLTVL.

As DNA, the CDR3 is TGTGCCTGGAGGGATGGAGTTTACAATGAGCAGTTCTTC. Its translation: CAWRDGVYNEQFF. The V gene is TRBV30, the J gene TRBJ2-1; D gene unclear. V lost 3 bases and J lost 4, with 10 bases in between. Germline V gene lookup returns CDR1 GTSNPN and CDR2 SVGIG (reference sequence). The CDR3 has 13 amino acids.

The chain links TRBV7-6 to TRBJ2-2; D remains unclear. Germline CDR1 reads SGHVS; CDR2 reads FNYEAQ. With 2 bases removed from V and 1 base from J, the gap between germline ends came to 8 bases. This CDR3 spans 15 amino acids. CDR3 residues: CASSLRLQNTGELFF. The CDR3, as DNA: TGTGCCAGCAGCTTACGACTGCAGAACACCGGGGAGCTGTTTTTT.

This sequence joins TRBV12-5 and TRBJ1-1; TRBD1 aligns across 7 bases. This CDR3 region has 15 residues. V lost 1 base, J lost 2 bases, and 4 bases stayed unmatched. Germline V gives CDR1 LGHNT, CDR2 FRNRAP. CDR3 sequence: CASGLAGTDNTEAFF. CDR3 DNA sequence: TGTGCTAGTGGTTTGGCGGGGACAGACAACACTGAAGCTTTCTTT.

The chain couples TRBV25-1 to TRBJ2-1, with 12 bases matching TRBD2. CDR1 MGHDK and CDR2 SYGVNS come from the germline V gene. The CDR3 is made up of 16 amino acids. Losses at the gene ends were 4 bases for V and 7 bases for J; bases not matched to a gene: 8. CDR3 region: CASSVASGRANNEQFF. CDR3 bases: TGTGCCAGCAGTGTAGCTAGCGGGAGGGCCAATAATGAGCAGTTCTTC.

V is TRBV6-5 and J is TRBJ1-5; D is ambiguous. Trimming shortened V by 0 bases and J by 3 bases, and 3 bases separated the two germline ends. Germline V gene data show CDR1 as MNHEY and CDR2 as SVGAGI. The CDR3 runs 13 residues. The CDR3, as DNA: TGTGCCAGCAGTTACTCGTCCAATCAGCCCCAGCATTTT. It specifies CASSYSSNQPQHF.

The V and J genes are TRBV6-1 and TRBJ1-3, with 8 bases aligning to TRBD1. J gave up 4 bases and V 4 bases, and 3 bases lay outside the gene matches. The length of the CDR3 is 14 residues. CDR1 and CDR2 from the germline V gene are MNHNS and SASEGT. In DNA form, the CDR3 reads TGTGCCAGCAGTGGACAGGGGTCGGGAAACACCATATATTTT. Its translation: CASSGQGSGNTIYF.

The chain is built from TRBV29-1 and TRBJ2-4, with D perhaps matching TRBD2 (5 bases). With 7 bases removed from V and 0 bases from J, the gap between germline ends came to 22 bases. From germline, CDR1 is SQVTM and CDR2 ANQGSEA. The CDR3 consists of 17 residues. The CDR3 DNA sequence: TGCAGCGCCCGGGGTCACCCAGAGGGTTTAGCCAAAAACATTCAGTACTTC. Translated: CSARGHPEGLAKNIQYF.

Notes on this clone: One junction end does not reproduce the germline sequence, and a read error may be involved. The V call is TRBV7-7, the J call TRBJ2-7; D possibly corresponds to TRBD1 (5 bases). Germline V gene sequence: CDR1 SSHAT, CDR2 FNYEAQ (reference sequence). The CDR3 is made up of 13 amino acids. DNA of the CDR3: TGTGCTAGCAGCTTAGAAGCAGGGCGTGAGCAGTACTTC. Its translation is CASSLEAGREQYF.

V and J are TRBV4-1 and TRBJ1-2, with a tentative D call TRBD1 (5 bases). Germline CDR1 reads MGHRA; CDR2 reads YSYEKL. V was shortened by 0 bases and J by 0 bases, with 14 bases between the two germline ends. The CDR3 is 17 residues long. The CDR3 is CASSQEGGTVPNYGYTF. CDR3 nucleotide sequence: TGCGCCAGCAGCCAAGAGGGGGGGACCGTACCTAACTATGGCTACACCTTC.

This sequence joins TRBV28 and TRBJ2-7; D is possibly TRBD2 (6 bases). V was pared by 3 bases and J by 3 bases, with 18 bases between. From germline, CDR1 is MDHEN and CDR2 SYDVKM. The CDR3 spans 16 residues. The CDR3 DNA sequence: TGTGCCAGCAGTTTTCCTAGTTCAGGAGGGAGCTACGAGCAGTACTTC. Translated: CASSFPSSGGSYEQYF. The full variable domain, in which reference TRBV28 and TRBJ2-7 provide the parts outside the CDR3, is DVKVTQSSRYLVKRTGEKVFLECVQDMDHENMFWYRQDPGLGLRLIYFSYDVKMKEKGDIPEGYSVSREKKERFSLILESASTNQTSMYLCASSFPSSGGSYEQYFGPGTRLTVT.

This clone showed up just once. The chain's CDR3 is CAWSQDGGYNEQFF. The CDR3 coding sequence is TGTGCCTGGAGCCAGGACGGGGGATACAATGAGCAGTTCTTC. The chain joins TRBV30 to TRBJ2-1; a weak D match, TRBD2 (6 bases). Per the germline V gene, CDR1 is GTSNPN and CDR2 is SVGIG (reference sequence). CDR3 length equals 14 residues. Trimming removed 3 bases from V and 4 bases from J, with 13 bases in between.

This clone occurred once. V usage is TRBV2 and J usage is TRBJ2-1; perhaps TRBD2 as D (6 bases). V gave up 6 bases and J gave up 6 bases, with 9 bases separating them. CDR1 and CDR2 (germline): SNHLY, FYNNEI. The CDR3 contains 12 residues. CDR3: CASSLGGNEQFF. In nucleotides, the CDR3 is TGTGCCAGCAGCCTCGGGGGCAATGAGCAGTTCTTC.

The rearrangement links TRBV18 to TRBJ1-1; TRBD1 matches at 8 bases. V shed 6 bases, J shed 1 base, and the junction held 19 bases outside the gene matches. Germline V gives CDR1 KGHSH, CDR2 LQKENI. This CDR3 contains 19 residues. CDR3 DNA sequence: TGTGCCAGCTCCACGTGGACAGGGACCGAAACCGGGGGGAACACTGAAGCTTTCTTT. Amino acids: CASSTWTGTETGGNTEAFF.

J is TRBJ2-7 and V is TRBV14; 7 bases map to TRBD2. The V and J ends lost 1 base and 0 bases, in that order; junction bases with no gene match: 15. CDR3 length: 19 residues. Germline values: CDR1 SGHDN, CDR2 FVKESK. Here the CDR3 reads CASSQGGLAAFLFSYEQYF. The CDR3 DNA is TGTGCCAGCAGCCAAGGAGGCCTAGCGGCCTTCTTATTCTCCTACGAGCAGTACTTC.